A selection of T cell receptor beta chains follows, all from one sample in a study of blood T cell repertoires in COVID-19. Produced via immunoSEQ multiplex PCR; TCRdb's table is partial and in-frame only. The repertoire holds 390,000 or so clones, with around 91% as singletons. The sequencing input was peripheral blood. These receptor sequences come from a man in his late teens or twenties with active or convalescent COVID-19. The CDR3 runs from the conserved cysteine through the conserved F or W. Each record gives: J gene, V gene, clone size, D gene, CDR3 DNA, CDR3 protein. A D gene is named only where the DNA matches it firmly. Size is omitted from some rows. Given values are once, few, many or a class for expanded clones.

TRBJ2-1 TRBV7-8 . . TGTGCCAGCAGCTTAAAATTCTTAACTAGTACGGATGAGCAGTTCTTC CASSLKFLTSTDEQFF
TRBJ2-7 TRBV4-3 . TRBD1 TGCGCCAGCAGCCAATACCCCAAGGGGGCTTACGAGCAGTACTTC CASSQYPKGAYEQYF
TRBJ2-2 TRBV9 once . TGTGCCAGCAGCGTAGTGGGGACACCCTACACCGGGGAGCTGTTTTTT CASSVVGTPYTGELFF
TRBJ2-1 TRBV29-1 . TRBD2 TGCAGCGTTGACTCGGGACTAGTCCCCTACAATGAGCAGTTCTTC CSVDSGLVPYNEQFF
TRBJ1-4 TRBV9 once TRBD1 TGTGCCAGCAGCGGCCGGGACAGGGGTGCAAAACTGTTTTTT CASSGRDRGAKLFF
TRBJ2-7 TRBV11-2 . . TGTGCCAGCAGCTTCACCGCGGAGGCCGAGCAGTACTTC CASSFTAEAEQYF
TRBJ1-6 TRBV28 . . TGTGCCAGCAGTTTAAGGGAGGGGAACAATTCACCCCTCCACTTT CASSLREGNNSPLHF
TRBJ1-5 TRBV7-2 once . TGTGCCAGCAGCTTGTCAGGGCGTAATCAGCCCCAGCATTTT CASSLSGRNQPQHF
TRBJ2-3 TRBV7-6 . . TGTGCCAGCAGCTTCATTTCTAGCGGCACAGATACGCAGTATTTT CASSFISSGTDTQYF
TRBJ2-3 TRBV5-6 once TRBD2 TGTGCCAGCAGCTTTCGGGGGGGAGCCGCAGATACGCAGTATTTT CASSFRGGAADTQYF
TRBJ2-7 TRBV28 few TRBD2 TGTGCCAGCAGTCCCGGGACTAGCGGGAGTAGTGGGTTCTTCTACGAGCAGTACTTC CASSPGTSGSSGFFYEQYF